A selection of T cell receptor beta chains follows, all from one sample in a study of T cell responses to AZD1222 COVID-19 vaccine. TCRdb keeps only in-frame clones here, not all; method: immunoSEQ multiplex PCR. This repertoire shows roughly 180,000 clones, approximately 89% found once; its top ten account for roughly 3.5%. The sequences come from peripheral blood, collected 28 days after the second AZD1222 dose. Receptors were obtained from an adult who received the AZD1222 COVID-19 vaccine. Each CDR3 is given with its conserved first and last residue. The D gene is left open where the match is weak.

v_call,d_call,j_call,cdr3_aa
TRBV19,TRBD1,TRBJ2-5,CASSVTGAKWGETQYF
TRBV27,TRBD1,TRBJ2-6,CASSARGQGANVLTF
TRBV7-9,TRBD1,TRBJ1-4,CASSSGTGNEKLFF
TRBV27,TRBD2,TRBJ2-7,CASSPSELAGLSYEQYF
TRBV5-1,TRBD1,TRBJ1-1,CASWDRSWNTEAFF
TRBV28,TRBD1,TRBJ1-2,CASSSVELGTGRHGYTF
TRBV5-1,-,TRBJ2-1,CASTTAYNEQFF
TRBV28,TRBD2,TRBJ2-1,CASSQELAKPFF
TRBV9,TRBD1,TRBJ1-2,CASSVDPYGQGYGYTF
TRBV4-1,-,TRBJ1-2,CASSQLGGRSYYGYTF
TRBV7-9,-,TRBJ2-1,CASSLAKASIEQFF